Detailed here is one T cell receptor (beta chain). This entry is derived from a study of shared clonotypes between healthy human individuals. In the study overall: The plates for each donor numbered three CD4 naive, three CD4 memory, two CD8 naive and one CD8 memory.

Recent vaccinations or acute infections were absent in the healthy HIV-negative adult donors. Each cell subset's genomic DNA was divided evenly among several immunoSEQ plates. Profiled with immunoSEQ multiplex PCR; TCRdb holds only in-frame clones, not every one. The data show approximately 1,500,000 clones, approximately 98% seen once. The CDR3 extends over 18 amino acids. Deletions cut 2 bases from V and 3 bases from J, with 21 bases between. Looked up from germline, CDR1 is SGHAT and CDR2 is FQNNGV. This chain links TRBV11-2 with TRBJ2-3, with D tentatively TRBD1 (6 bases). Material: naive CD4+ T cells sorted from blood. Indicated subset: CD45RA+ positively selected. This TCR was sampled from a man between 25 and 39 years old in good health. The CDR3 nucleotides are TGTGCCAGCAGCTTACAACTCCAACAGGGTTACCGGACAGATACGCAGTATTTT. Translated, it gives CASSLQLQQGYRTDTQYF.